This T cell receptor beta chain came from a study of blood T cell repertoires in COVID-19. Study-wide context: Collection of acute and convalescent COVID-19 samples took place in the United States, Italy and Spain. The analysed material was cDNA or gDNA that came from T cells, B-cell-depleted T cells, or PBMCs.

V lost 7 bases and J 1 base, leaving 7 bases between the germline ends. This CDR3 is built from 12 residues. CDR1 is MNHEY, CDR2 SMNVEV, per germline (reference sequence). Data came from immunoSEQ multiplex PCR; TCRdb stores just in-frame clones and leaves some out. The sample records 300,000 or so clones, about 82% being singletons. The rearrangement joins TRBV27 to TRBJ1-1; D not certain. The sequence was collected from a woman in her 50s with active or convalescent COVID-19. Sequenced: peripheral blood. The CDR3 region is CASILWNTEAFF. CDR3 bases: TGTGCCAGCATCTTATGGAACACTGAAGCTTTCTTT.